These T cell receptor beta chains were read from a single sample in a study of OX40 agonist ivuxolimab in advanced cancers. The data were produced by immunoSEQ multiplex PCR, yet TCRdb's version contains in-frame clones alone and is incomplete. The profile shows about 54,000 clones, around four fifths of them singletons. The source material was CD4+ or CD8+ T cells sorted from blood, sampled in a trial of the OX40 agonist ivuxolimab. These receptors came from an adult with an advanced solid tumor such as melanoma, head and neck, liver or kidney cancer. Each CDR3 is given with its conserved first and last residue. D genes are given only for firm matches. Clone sizes are given selectively: once, few, many, or a class where the clone is expanded.

cdr3_length	d_call	v_call	j_call	clone_size	cdr3_aa	cdr3_nt
14	.	TRBV7-9	TRBJ1-2	once	CASSLTGRADGYTF	TGTGCCAGCAGCCTAACAGGGAGAGCGGATGGCTACACCTTC
14	.	TRBV6-5	TRBJ1-3	.	CASGRDLLGNTIYF	TGTGCCAGCGGCCGGGATTTGCTGGGAAACACCATATATTTT
14	.	TRBV6-5	TRBJ1-2	.	CASSVRGLTDGYTF	TGTGCCAGCAGTGTTCGGGGACTCACGGATGGCTACACCTTC
14	.	TRBV11-1	TRBJ2-5	.	CASSLNGYGETQYF	TGTGCCAGCAGCTTAAATGGCTACGGGGAGACCCAGTACTTC
14	TRBD1	TRBV27	TRBJ1-4	.	CASRKQGPTEKLFF	TGTGCCAGCCGTAAACAGGGGCCGACGGAAAAACTGTTTTTT
16	.	TRBV19	TRBJ1-2	.	CASSNDRSSANYGYTF	TGTGCCAGTAGTAACGACAGGTCTTCGGCTAACTATGGCTACACCTTC
16	.	TRBV15	TRBJ2-7	.	CATSRDYLTGSYEQYF	TGTGCCACCAGCAGAGACTACCTGACAGGTTCCTACGAGCAGTACTTC
14	TRBD1	TRBV7-3	TRBJ2-2	.	CASSNVQGAGELFF	TGTGCCAGCAGTAACGTACAGGGGGCCGGGGAGCTGTTTTTT
12	.	TRBV15	TRBJ2-1	once	CATSRGDRGWFF	TGTGCCACCAGCAGAGGGGACCGGGGTTGGTTCTTC
18	.	TRBV5-1	TRBJ1-2	.	CASSSTSLVGQGTYGYTF	TGCGCCAGCAGCTCGACGAGTCTTGTGGGGCAGGGGACCTATGGCTACACCTTC
15	.	TRBV5-1	TRBJ2-7	.	CASRQSPTEDNEQYF	TGCGCCAGCAGACAAAGCCCCACGGAGGACAACGAGCAGTACTTC
14	.	TRBV10-2	TRBJ2-1	once	CASREGSRHNEQFF	TGCGCCAGCAGGGAAGGTTCTAGGCACAATGAGCAGTTCTTC
15	.	TRBV6-5	TRBJ2-7	once	CASSWYRESSYEQYF	TGTGCCAGCAGTTGGTATCGGGAGTCCTCCTACGAGCAGTACTTC
13	.	TRBV19	TRBJ2-7	.	CASNLRRGTEQYF	TGTGCCAGTAACCTACGTCGGGGAACCGAGCAGTACTTC
16	TRBD2	TRBV18	TRBJ2-1	once	CASSASPRGGYNEQFF	TGTGCCAGCTCAGCAAGCCCCCGGGGAGGGTACAATGAGCAGTTCTTC
13	.	TRBV28	TRBJ2-7	.	CASIGDVSYEQYF	TGTGCCAGCATTGGGGACGTTTCCTACGAGCAGTACTTC
16	TRBD1	TRBV15	TRBJ1-4	.	CATSRDREARSEKLFF	TGTGCCACCAGTCGGGACAGGGAAGCGAGGAGTGAAAAACTGTTTTTT
14	.	TRBV11-2	TRBJ2-7	.	CASSFSGGSYEQYF	TGTGCCAGCAGCTTTAGCGGAGGTTCCTACGAGCAGTACTTC
15	TRBD1	TRBV7-8	TRBJ2-1	once	CASRVQGSLYNEQFF	TGTGCCAGCAGGGTACAGGGGTCACTTTACAATGAGCAGTTCTTC
18	TRBD1	TRBV25-1	TRBJ1-6	.	CASSGGTVTSSYNSPLHF	TGTGCCAGCAGCGGCGGGACAGTGACGAGCTCCTATAATTCACCCCTCCACTTT
14	TRBD1	TRBV30	TRBJ1-5	.	CAWSVGQGDQPQHF	TGTGCCTGGAGTGTAGGACAGGGCGATCAGCCCCAGCATTTT
12	.	TRBV2	TRBJ1-4	.	CASSGPTALTFF	TGTGCCAGCAGTGGCCCGACTGCTTTAACGTTTTTT
12	.	TRBV7-8	TRBJ2-1	.	CASSLGGDEQFF	TGTGCCAGCAGCTTAGGAGGGGATGAGCAGTTCTTC
12	.	TRBV7-2	TRBJ2-7	.	CASSLVISEQYF	TGTGCCAGCAGCTTAGTTATATCCGAGCAGTACTTC
15	TRBD2	TRBV18	TRBJ2-5	.	CASSPLSAGGETQYF	TGTGCCAGCTCACCTCTATCCGCGGGGGGAGAGACCCAGTACTTC
13	.	TRBV4-3	TRBJ1-4	once	CASSPPTGARLFF	TGCGCCAGCAGCCCCCCAACGGGGGCCAGACTGTTTTTT
14	TRBD1	TRBV5-1	TRBJ2-5	.	CASSQGQGAPTQYF	TGCGCCAGCAGCCAGGGACAGGGGGCTCCGACCCAGTACTTC
16	.	TRBV6-5	TRBJ2-2	.	CASSYSEVIVGRELFF	TGTGCCAGCAGTTACTCGGAAGTCATTGTCGGGAGGGAGCTGTTTTTT
16	TRBD1	TRBV5-1	TRBJ2-2	.	CASSPWTGSNTGELFF	TGCGCCAGCAGCCCTTGGACAGGGTCAAACACCGGGGAGCTGTTTTTT
13	.	TRBV15	TRBJ2-3	.	CATSRASTDTQYF	TGTGCCACCAGCAGAGCTAGCACAGATACGCAGTATTTT
15	TRBD1	TRBV28	TRBJ1-4	.	CASSSGTGDHEKLFF	TGTGCCAGCAGTTCCGGGACAGGGGATCATGAAAAACTGTTTTTT
11	.	TRBV20-1	TRBJ1-4	.	CSARPFEKLFF	TGCAGTGCTAGACCTTTTGAAAAACTGTTTTTT
15	.	TRBV19	TRBJ2-5	.	CASTSGPNFQETQYF	TGTGCCAGTACCTCTGGACCGAATTTCCAAGAGACCCAGTACTTC
15	TRBD2	TRBV30	TRBJ2-3	.	CAWTGGGRGTDTQYF	TGTGCCTGGACTGGCGGCGGGAGGGGCACAGATACGCAGTATTTT
18	.	TRBV4-1	TRBJ2-1	.	CASSQDFLSSSSYNEQFF	TGCGCCAGCAGCCAAGATTTTCTTTCTTCGAGCTCCTACAATGAGCAGTTCTTC
12	.	TRBV28	TRBJ1-3	.	CASSGLGNTIYF	TGTGCCAGCAGTGGTCTGGGAAACACCATATATTTT
15	TRBD2	TRBV7-8	TRBJ2-3	.	CASSPTSVGGNTQYF	TGTGCCAGCAGCCCCACTAGCGTAGGAGGTAATACGCAGTATTTT
18	.	TRBV19	TRBJ1-1	.	CASSIGFFGGAKNTEAFF	TGTGCCAGTAGTATAGGCTTCTTCGGAGGGGCGAAGAACACTGAAGCTTTCTTT
15	.	TRBV27	TRBJ2-1	.	CASSRANGAYNEQFF	TGTGCCAGCAGTCGGGCCAACGGGGCTTACAATGAGCAGTTCTTC
17	TRBD2	TRBV10-2	TRBJ2-4	.	CASSESGLAGEKNIQYF	TGCGCCAGCAGTGAGTCAGGGCTAGCGGGAGAAAAAAACATTCAGTACTTC
12	.	TRBV5-4	TRBJ1-2	few	CASSSPAGSPFF	TGTGCCAGCAGCTCCCCGGCGGGGTCCCCCTTCTTC
16	TRBD2	TRBV7-9	TRBJ2-3	once	CASSRASGRGTDTQYF	TGTGCCAGCAGCAGAGCCAGCGGGAGGGGCACAGATACGCAGTATTTT